These T cell receptor beta chains were read from a single sample in a study of CD8+ T cells in alopecia areata. The table came from immunoSEQ multiplex PCR; TCRdb's copy has only in-frame clones and leaves some out. Here the sample spans 200,000 to 250,000 clones, 50% to 65% being singletons. Here the sequenced sample was CD4+ T cells sorted from blood, taken at week 0. These receptors originate from a human donor with alopecia areata. CDR3s include the opening cysteine and the closing phenylalanine or tryptophan. A D gene is named only where the DNA matches it firmly. Clone size is stated in some rows and not others, as once, few, many or a class when expanded.

few | TRBJ2-1 | TRBV6-5 | TRBD1 | CASSTGQGGHNEQFF | TGTGCCAGCAGTACCGGACAGGGGGGTCACAATGAGCAGTTCTTC
NA | TRBJ2-6 | TRBV6-6 | NA | CASSYRSSGANVLTF | TGTGCCAGCAGTTACCGGAGCTCTGGGGCCAACGTCCTGACTTTC
once | TRBJ1-1 | TRBV4-1 | NA | CASSRFMNTEAFF | TGCGCCAGCAGTCGATTTATGAACACTGAAGCTTTCTTT
NA | TRBJ2-7 | TRBV27 | NA | CASAGNVYEQYF | TGTGCCAGTGCCGGAAACGTCTACGAGCAGTACTTC
few | TRBJ2-2 | TRBV29-1 | TRBD2 | CSARTSGSTGELFF | TGCAGCGCTCGGACTAGCGGGAGTACCGGGGAGCTGTTTTTT
once | TRBJ1-5 | TRBV7-2 | NA | CASSLDGQGSNQPQHF | TGTGCCAGCAGCTTAGATGGGCAGGGTAGCAATCAGCCCCAGCATTTT
NA | TRBJ1-1 | TRBV6-5 | TRBD1 | CASSGTAWTEAFF | TGTGCCAGCAGTGGGACAGCTTGGACTGAAGCTTTCTTT
NA | TRBJ1-2 | TRBV14 | NA | CASSQGNYGYTF | TGTGCCAGCAGCCAAGGAAACTATGGCTACACCTTC
NA | TRBJ2-3 | TRBV7-6 | NA | CASSLRDPQFTDTQYF | TGTGCCAGCAGCCTCCGGGACCCACAGTTCACAGATACGCAGTATTTT
NA | TRBJ2-1 | TRBV11-1 | TRBD2 | CATKIAGSSYNEQFF | TGTGCCACCAAAATAGCGGGGAGCTCCTACAATGAGCAGTTCTTC
NA | TRBJ2-1 | TRBV2 | TRBD1 | CASRAGTGSYNEQFF | TGTGCCAGCAGGGCCGGGACAGGCTCCTACAATGAGCAGTTCTTC
NA | TRBJ2-7 | TRBV5-1 | TRBD2 | CASSLLADYEQYF | TGCGCCAGCAGCCTTCTAGCGGACTACGAGCAGTACTTC
NA | TRBJ1-2 | TRBV6-5 | NA | CASSYSRGRNYGYTF | TGTGCCAGCAGTTACTCCAGGGGTAGGAACTATGGCTACACCTTC
NA | TRBJ1-1 | TRBV29-1 | NA | CSVEVGGATEAFF | TGCAGCGTTGAAGTAGGGGGAGCCACTGAAGCTTTCTTT
NA | TRBJ2-2 | TRBV29-1 | NA | CSAEGQNTGELFF | TGCAGCGCTGAAGGACAGAACACCGGGGAGCTGTTTTTT
NA | TRBJ2-7 | TRBV10-3 | NA | CAINTPPREQYF | TGTGCCATCAATACGCCCCCGAGGGAGCAGTACTTC
NA | TRBJ2-1 | TRBV30 | TRBD1 | CAWSVQGEQFF | TGTGCCTGGAGTGTACAGGGGGAGCAGTTCTTC
NA | TRBJ2-6 | TRBV9 | TRBD1 | CASSVRDDRAGSGANVLTF | TGTGCCAGCAGCGTGAGAGATGACAGGGCCGGCTCTGGGGCCAACGTCCTGACTTTC
NA | TRBJ2-3 | TRBV5-1 | NA | CASSLGENTQYF | TGCGCCAGCAGCTTGGGAGAGAATACGCAGTATTTT
NA | TRBJ1-2 | TRBV4-1 | TRBD1 | CASSPRDRDYGYTF | TGCGCCAGCAGCCCCCGGGACAGGGACTATGGCTACACCTTC
NA | TRBJ2-1 | TRBV30 | NA | CAWSGASSYNEQFF | TGTGCCTGGAGTGGGGCGAGCTCCTACAATGAGCAGTTCTTC
NA | TRBJ1-5 | TRBV7-6 | NA | CASSFSGNQPQHF | TGTGCCAGCAGCTTCTCGGGGAATCAGCCCCAGCATTTT
NA | TRBJ2-2 | TRBV7-3 | NA | CASSSSSGAPGELFF | TGTGCCAGCAGCTCCTCCTCAGGGGCCCCCGGGGAGCTGTTTTTT
few | TRBJ2-7 | TRBV25-1 | TRBD1 | CASSDWDSNAEEQYF | TGTGCCAGCAGTGATTGGGACAGCAACGCGGAAGAGCAGTACTTC
few | TRBJ2-7 | TRBV19 | NA | CASSIGWGNPTHYEQYF | TGTGCCAGTAGTATAGGTTGGGGCAACCCGACTCACTACGAGCAGTACTTC
NA | TRBJ2-7 | TRBV7-3 | NA | CASSPAGKGEQYF | TGTGCCAGCAGCCCGGCGGGGAAGGGCGAGCAGTACTTC
NA | TRBJ2-1 | TRBV7-2 | NA | CASSPGEAPYNEQFF | TGTGCCAGCAGTCCCGGGGAAGCGCCCTACAATGAGCAGTTCTTC
few | TRBJ2-1 | TRBV12-5 | NA | CASGSGEGGWNEQFF | TGTGCTAGTGGTTCCGGAGAGGGTGGTTGGAATGAGCAGTTCTTC
NA | TRBJ2-6 | TRBV29-1 | TRBD1 | CSVVGAGTGTGKNSGANVLTF | TGCAGCGTTGTGGGTGCTGGTACCGGGACAGGGAAAAACTCTGGGGCCAACGTCCTGACTTTC
NA | TRBJ2-1 | TRBV20-1 | NA | CSAEDNEQFF | TGCAGTGCTGAGGACAATGAGCAGTTCTTC
NA | TRBJ1-4 | TRBV4-2 | TRBD1 | CASSPTGGQATNEKLFF | TGTGCCAGCAGTCCTACAGGGGGTCAGGCAACTAATGAAAAACTGTTTTTT
few | TRBJ2-2 | TRBV7-9 | NA | CASSYSPSYTGELFF | TGTGCCAGCAGCTACTCCCCAAGCTACACCGGGGAGCTGTTTTTT
NA | TRBJ2-3 | TRBV13 | NA | CASSLPLTDTDTQYF | TGTGCCAGCAGCCTACCCTTGACAGACACAGATACGCAGTATTTT
few | TRBJ2-7 | TRBV21-1 | NA | CAPVPGEQYF | TGTGCCCCCGTTCCGGGCGAGCAGTACTTC
NA | TRBJ1-2 | TRBV29-1 | NA | CSVVFGGYTF | TGCAGCGTTGTCTTCGGGGGCTACACCTTC
NA | TRBJ2-5 | TRBV12-5 | NA | CASGLALGLGETQYF | TGTGCTAGTGGTTTGGCTCTAGGATTAGGAGAGACCCAGTACTTC
NA | TRBJ2-7 | TRBV30 | NA | CAWRSFSYEQYF | TGTGCCTGGAGGTCGTTCTCCTACGAGCAGTACTTC
NA | TRBJ1-2 | TRBV29-1 | TRBD1 | CSADPSWGTGPPYGYTF | TGCAGCGCTGACCCTAGTTGGGGGACAGGCCCTCCCTATGGCTACACCTTC
NA | TRBJ1-3 | TRBV25-1 | TRBD1 | CASSAQGAIALGNTIYF | TGTGCCAGCAGCGCACAGGGGGCCATAGCTCTTGGAAACACCATATATTTT
few | TRBJ2-3 | TRBV29-1 | TRBD1 | CSVGQGLTSTDTQYF | TGCAGCGTTGGACAGGGGTTAACTAGCACAGATACGCAGTATTTT
NA | TRBJ2-7 | TRBV27 | NA | CASSLGGRRQYF | TGTGCCAGCAGTTTGGGGGGCCGCAGGCAGTACTTC
NA | TRBJ1-2 | TRBV11-2 | TRBD1 | CASSLDRGRGYTF | TGTGCCAGCAGCTTGGACAGGGGCAGAGGCTACACCTTC
NA | TRBJ2-1 | TRBV5-1 | TRBD2 | CASSLTSGSQNEQFF | TGCGCCAGCAGCCTGACTAGCGGGAGTCAAAATGAGCAGTTCTTC
NA | TRBJ2-1 | TRBV5-1 | NA | CASSLSRPVYNEQFF | TGCGCCAGCAGCTTGTCTAGGCCAGTCTACAATGAGCAGTTCTTC
NA | TRBJ2-7 | TRBV19 | TRBD1 | CASSAGQGPVEQYF | TGTGCCAGTAGTGCGGGACAGGGTCCGGTTGAGCAGTACTTC
few | TRBJ1-1 | TRBV4-1 | NA | CASSQITGVRGLEAFF | TGCGCCAGCAGCCAAATAACTGGGGTCCGGGGGTTAGAAGCTTTCTTT
NA | TRBJ1-4 | TRBV2 | NA | CASRLTDATNEKLFF | TGTGCCAGCAGGTTGACGGACGCAACTAATGAAAAACTGTTTTTT
NA | TRBJ2-4 | TRBV7-9 | NA | CASSLAMGYEAKNIQYF | TGTGCCAGCAGCTTAGCGATGGGGTATGAGGCCAAAAACATTCAGTACTTC
NA | TRBJ1-1 | TRBV5-4 | NA | CASSLVRGMNTEAFF | TGTGCCAGCAGCTTGGTCCGGGGGATGAACACTGAAGCTTTCTTT
NA | TRBJ2-3 | TRBV7-9 | NA | CAETEGASTDTQYF | TGTGCAGAGACGGAGGGCGCTAGCACAGATACGCAGTATTTT
NA | TRBJ2-5 | TRBV2 | NA | CASTERGRETQYF | TGTGCCAGCACCGAACGGGGGCGAGAGACCCAGTACTTC